The 9 T cell receptor beta chains presented below share a single source sample, sequenced in a study of patients and donors after allogeneic stem cell transplantation. TCRdb fed the RT-PCR reads into MiXCR, producing one record per CDR3 protein. Here the sample spans roughly 960,000 distinct CDR3 sequences, roughly 18% being singletons. Sequencing was done on a sample of blood, either unsorted or a sorted T cell fraction (not recorded which). The receptor source for this set is a human donor who was either an allogeneic HSCT recipient or a stem cell or donor lymphocyte infusion donor (not recorded which). It is not recorded whose cells these are; they may come from a transplant donor.

The CDR3, as DNA: TGTGCCAGCAGTTCCAGGGGGCGCGACACTGAAGCTTTCTTT. Translating it yields CASSSRGRDTEAFF. The V gene is TRBV12-3 or TRBV12-4, the J gene TRBJ1-1; 8 bases fit TRBD1. CDR3 length: 14 residues. V dropped 4 bases and J dropped 3; count of bases not matched to a gene: 4.

V and J are TRBV6-5 and TRBJ1-1; TRBD1 agrees at 9 bases. The junction had 2 bases not matched to a gene; V was cut back by 4 bases and J by 8 bases. This CDR3 has 12 residues. CDR1 MNHEY and CDR2 SVGAGI come from the germline V gene. In DNA form, the CDR3 reads TGTGCCAGCAGTTTCGGGACAGGGGAAGCTTTCTTT. This translates into CASSFGTGEAFF.

The chain is built from TRBV20-1 and TRBJ2-5; 7 positions agree with TRBD1. The length of the CDR3 is 14 residues. With 3 bases clipped from V and 1 base from J, the junction kept 5 bases outside the gene matches. Germline CDR1 and CDR2: DFQATT and SNEGSKA (reference sequence). The CDR3 region is CSARTGTAQETQYF. The CDR3 DNA reads TGCAGTGCTAGGACAGGGACGGCCCAAGAGACCCAGTACTTC.

A few counts support this clonotype. The chain combines TRBV10-3 with TRBJ1-1, with TRBD1 as a possible D gene (5 bases). Germline V gene data show CDR1 as ENHRY and CDR2 as SYGVKD. V lost 7 bases and J 6 bases, leaving 12 bases between the germline ends. CDR3 size: 12 residues. DNA of the CDR3: TGTGCCATCACAACCGGGACTTCTGAAGCTTTCTTT. This gives the protein CAITTGTSEAFF.

The chain employs TRBV15 and TRBJ2-2; D unresolved. V lost 0 bases to trimming and J lost 5 bases, with 16 bases between them. This CDR3 contains 17 residues. The germline gives CDR1 LNHNV, CDR2 YYDKDF (reference sequence). CDR3 amino acids: CATSRDLGHLRTGELFF. CDR3 DNA: TGTGCCACCAGCAGAGATCTAGGGCATCTGCGTACCGGGGAGCTGTTTTTT. Filled out from reference TRBV15 and TRBJ2-2, the complete variable domain reads DAMVIQNPRYQVTQFGKPVTLSCSQTLNHNVMYWYQQKSSQAPKLLFHYYDKDFNNEADTPDNFQSRRPNTSFCFLDIRSPGLGDTAMYLCATSRDLGHLRTGELFFGEGSRLTVL.

The chain couples TRBV4-3 to TRBJ2-2; perhaps TRBD1 as D (5 bases). CDR3 size: 16 residues. Trimming removed 2 bases at V and 1 base at J, with 11 bases between. CDR1 is LGHNA, CDR2 YSLEER, per germline. The CDR3 DNA reads TGCGCCAGCAGCCAAAAGAGACAGTTGAACACCGGGGAGCTGTTTTTT. Translated: CASSQKRQLNTGELFF.

This clonotype was seen only a few times. The chain has TRBV29-1 and TRBJ2-5; D possibly matches TRBD1 or TRBD2 (5 bases each). Per germline, CDR1 SQVTM and CDR2 ANQGSEA. This CDR3 is built from 13 residues. With 6 bases removed from V and 2 bases from J, the gap between germline ends came to 13 bases. The CDR3 loop reads CSVRGRMQETQYF. CDR3 nucleotide sequence: TGCAGCGTCCGGGGACGGATGCAAGAGACCCAGTACTTC.

There are a few counts of this clonotype. This rearrangement joins TRBV20-1 to TRBJ2-4; TRBD2 aligns across 8 bases. With 5 bases clipped from V and 1 base from J, the junction kept 7 bases outside the gene matches. Germline CDR1 is DFQATT and CDR2 is SNEGSKA (reference sequence). This CDR3 region has 15 residues. In nucleotides, the CDR3 is TGCAGTGCTGGACCCGGGAGGGGCGCCAAAAACATTCAGTACTTC. Its protein product is CSAGPGRGAKNIQYF.

This clonotype was counted at least ten times. The V and J genes are TRBV20-1 and TRBJ2-1, with 12 bases identical to TRBD2. Germline V gene sequence: CDR1 DFQATT, CDR2 SNEGSKA (reference sequence). This CDR3 contains 14 residues. The V and J ends lost 5 bases and 4 bases, in that order; junction bases with no gene match: 3. This CDR3 reads CSASGLAGYNEQFF. The CDR3, as DNA: TGCAGTGCTTCCGGACTAGCGGGGTACAATGAGCAGTTCTTC.